This record covers a single T cell receptor (beta chain). Its matching antigen is unknown. The data are from a study of cytomegalovirus exposure and HLA in healthy donors. The study's findings and limits: Judged likely to be a sequencing artifact was a cluster of highly shared sequence variants. In a later analysis, common viral pathogens appeared linked to several of the most significant clusters.

Germline CDR1 is LGHNA and CDR2 is YSLEER. There are 16 residues in the CDR3. V was shortened by 2 bases and J by 5 bases, with 16 bases between the two germline ends. The PCR ran on 60 Vbeta and 13 Jbeta primers. Libraries were prepared by immunoSEQ multiplex PCR; TCRdb keeps only in-frame clonotypes and omits some of them. The sample lists fewer than 150,000 clones, about 70% occurring once. The sequenced sample consisted of PBMCs. The clonotype originates from a man aged 40-49 years in good health and CMV-seronegative. The chain is built from TRBV4-3 and TRBJ1-3; D is ambiguous. The CDR3 spells CASSQTMGGSRNTIYF. In DNA form, the CDR3 reads TGCGCCAGCAGCCAAACAATGGGAGGGTCCAGAAACACCATATATTTT.